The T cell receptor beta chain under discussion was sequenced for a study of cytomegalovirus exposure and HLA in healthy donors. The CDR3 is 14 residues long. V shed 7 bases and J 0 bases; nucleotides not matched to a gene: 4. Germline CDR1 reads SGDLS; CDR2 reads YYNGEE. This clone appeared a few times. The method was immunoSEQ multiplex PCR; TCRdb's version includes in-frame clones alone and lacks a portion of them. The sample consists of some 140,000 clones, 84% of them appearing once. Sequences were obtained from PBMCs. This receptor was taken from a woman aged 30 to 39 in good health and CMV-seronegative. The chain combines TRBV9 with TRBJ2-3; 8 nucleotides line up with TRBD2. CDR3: CASQAGGSTDTQYF. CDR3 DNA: TGTGCCAGCCAGGCGGGGGGAAGCACAGATACGCAGTATTTT.